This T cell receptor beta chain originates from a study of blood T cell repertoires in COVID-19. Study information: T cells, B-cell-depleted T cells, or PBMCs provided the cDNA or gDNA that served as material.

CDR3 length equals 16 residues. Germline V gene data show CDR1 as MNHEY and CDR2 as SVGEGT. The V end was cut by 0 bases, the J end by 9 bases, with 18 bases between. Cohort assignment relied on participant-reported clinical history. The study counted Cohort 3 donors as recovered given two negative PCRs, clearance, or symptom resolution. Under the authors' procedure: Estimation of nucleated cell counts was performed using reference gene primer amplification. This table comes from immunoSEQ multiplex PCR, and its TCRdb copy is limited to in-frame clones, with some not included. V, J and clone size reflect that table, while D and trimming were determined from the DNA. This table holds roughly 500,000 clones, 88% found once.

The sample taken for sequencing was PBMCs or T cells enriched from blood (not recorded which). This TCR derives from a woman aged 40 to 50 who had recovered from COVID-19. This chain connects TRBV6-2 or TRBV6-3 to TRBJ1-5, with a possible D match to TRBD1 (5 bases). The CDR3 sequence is CASSYSRGGKEVPQHF. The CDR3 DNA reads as TGTGCCAGCAGTTACTCGCGGGGCGGAAAGGAGGTGCCCCAGCATTTT.